This T cell receptor beta chain is drawn from a study of blood T cell repertoires in COVID-19. Across the study: The samples span acute and convalescent COVID-19 from the United States, Italy and Spain. Sources were T cells, B-cell-depleted T cells, or PBMCs; the material itself was cDNA or gDNA.

V was pared by 6 bases and J by 1 base, with 9 bases between. Germline V gives CDR1 PRHDT, CDR2 FYEKMQ (reference sequence). This CDR3 is built from 13 residues. Produced via immunoSEQ multiplex PCR; TCRdb's table is partial and in-frame only. The table lists 35,000 to 50,000 clones, roughly 84% of them singletons, with more than 2% in the top ten. Specimen: peripheral blood. V and J are TRBV13 and TRBJ1-1, with D unclear. The sequence was collected from a human donor in a cohort sampled during active COVID-19. CDR3 sequence reads: CASRYNRNTEAFF. Here the CDR3 DNA reads TGTGCCAGCAGATATAACAGGAACACTGAAGCTTTCTTT.